This T cell receptor (beta chain) is from a study of blood T cell repertoires in COVID-19. Libraries were prepared by immunoSEQ multiplex PCR; TCRdb keeps only in-frame clonotypes and omits some of them. The sample includes a few hundred thousand clones, approximately 87% seen only once; the top ten take under 5.5%. The germline CDR1 and CDR2 sequences are SEHNR and FQNEAQ (reference sequence). The CDR3 spans 15 residues. V dropped 3 bases and J dropped 0; count of bases not matched to a gene: 3. This chain links TRBV7-9 with TRBJ1-1; TRBD1 matches at 8 bases. The sequence derives from a man in his sixties who had recovered from COVID-19. Sample: peripheral blood. The DNA of the CDR3 is TGTGCCAGCAGCTTCCGACAGGGGATGAACACTGAAGCTTTCTTT. Translating it yields CASSFRQGMNTEAFF. Based on the CDR3 plus reference TRBV7-9 and TRBJ1-1, the full variable domain is DTGVSQNPRHKITKRGQNVTFRCDPISEHNRLYWYRQTLGQGPEFLTYFQNEAQLEKSRLLSDRFSAERPKGSFSTLEIQRTEQGDSAMYLCASSFRQGMNTEAFFGQGTRLTVV.